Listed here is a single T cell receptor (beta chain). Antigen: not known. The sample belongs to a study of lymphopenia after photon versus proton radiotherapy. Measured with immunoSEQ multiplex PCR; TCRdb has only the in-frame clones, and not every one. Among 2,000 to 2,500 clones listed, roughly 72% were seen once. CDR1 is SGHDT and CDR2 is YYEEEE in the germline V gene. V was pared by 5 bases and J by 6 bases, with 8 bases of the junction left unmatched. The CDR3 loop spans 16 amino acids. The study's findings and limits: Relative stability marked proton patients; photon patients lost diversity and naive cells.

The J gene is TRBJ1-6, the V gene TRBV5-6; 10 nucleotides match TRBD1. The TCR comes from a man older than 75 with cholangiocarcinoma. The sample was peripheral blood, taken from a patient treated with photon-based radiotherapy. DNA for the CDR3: TGTGCCAGCAGATTGACAGGGGGCGCAGGTAATTCACCCCTCCACTTT. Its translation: CASRLTGGAGNSPLHF. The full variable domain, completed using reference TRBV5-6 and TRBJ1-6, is DAGVTQSPTHLIKTRGQQVTLRCSPKSGHDTVSWYQQALGQGPQFIFQYYEEEERQRGNFPDRFSGHQFPNYSSELNVNALLLGDSALYLCASRLTGGAGNSPLHFGNGTRLTVT.